Listed here are 5 T cell receptor beta chains from one sample, sequenced in a study of blood T cells in healthy people across ages. Next came a second PCR, run for roughly 6 to 11 cycles, which used a sample-barcoded 5' primer along with a J-beta primer mix. TCRdb fed the 5' RACE reads into MiXCR, producing one record per CDR3 protein. The table records 750,000 to 950,000 distinct CDR3 sequences, approximately 24% of them present only once. The same data also contributed to another study, on T cells of mothers and their children.

Sequenced material: blood. Source of these receptors: a boy aged 10-17 years in good health.

This clonotype showed up just a few times. This chain uses TRBV7-3 with TRBJ2-5, with TRBD2 matching 8 bases. With the DNA end fitting TRBJ2-1 better, the J assignment may be wrong. The CDR3 has 14 amino acids. The germline V gene encodes CDR1 SGHTA and CDR2 FQGTGA. The CDR3: CASSFDGGADEQFF. In nucleotides, the CDR3 is TGTGCCAGCAGCTTTGACGGGGGGGCGGATGAGCAGTTCTTC.

The chain combines TRBV3-1 with TRBJ1-4, with a weak D call TRBD1 (5 bases). Germline assignment: CDR1 LGHDT and CDR2 YNNKEL (reference sequence). V was clipped by 5 bases and J by 7 bases, with 8 bases between them. The CDR3 spans 12 residues. The CDR3 region is CASSSTAEKLFF. Written as DNA, the CDR3 is TGTGCCAGCAGCTCGACAGCTGAAAAACTGTTTTTT.

The chain combines TRBV5-1 with TRBJ1-3, with a tentative D call TRBD1 (6 bases). Germline-derived CDR1 and CDR2 are SGHRS and YFSETQ. The CDR3 runs to 17 residues. V gave up 4 bases and J gave up 0 bases, with 17 bases separating them. Written as DNA, the CDR3 is TGCGCCAGCAGCCCACGGACAGTTGGGTACTCTGGAAACACCATATATTTT. It codes for CASSPRTVGYSGNTIYF. The whole variable domain, filled in from reference TRBV5-1 and TRBJ1-3, reads KAGVTQTPRYLIKTRGQQVTLSCSPISGHRSVSWYQQTPGQGLQFLFEYFSETQRNKGNFPGRFSGRQFSNSRSEMNVSTLELGDSALYLCASSPRTVGYSGNTIYFGEGSWLTVV.

The V gene is TRBV12-3 or TRBV12-4, the J gene TRBJ2-7; D is perhaps TRBD1 or TRBD2 (5 bases each). The CDR3 consists of 14 residues. V was clipped by 6 bases and J by 0 bases, with 12 bases between them. Here the CDR3 reads CASRRGSRSYEQYF. The CDR3 nucleotides are TGTGCCAGCAGGAGGGGTTCCCGCTCCTACGAGCAGTACTTC.

This clonotype was recorded once. The genes are TRBV7-3 and TRBJ2-5, with 7 positions matching TRBD2. The V gene end was trimmed by 0 bases and the J gene end by 7 bases; junction bases not matched to a gene: 8. The germline V gene has CDR1 SGHTA and CDR2 FQGTGA. This CDR3 is built from 15 residues. CDR3: CASSLTSGVAATQYF. The CDR3 DNA follows: TGTGCCAGCAGCTTAACCAGCGGGGTAGCTGCGACCCAGTACTTC.